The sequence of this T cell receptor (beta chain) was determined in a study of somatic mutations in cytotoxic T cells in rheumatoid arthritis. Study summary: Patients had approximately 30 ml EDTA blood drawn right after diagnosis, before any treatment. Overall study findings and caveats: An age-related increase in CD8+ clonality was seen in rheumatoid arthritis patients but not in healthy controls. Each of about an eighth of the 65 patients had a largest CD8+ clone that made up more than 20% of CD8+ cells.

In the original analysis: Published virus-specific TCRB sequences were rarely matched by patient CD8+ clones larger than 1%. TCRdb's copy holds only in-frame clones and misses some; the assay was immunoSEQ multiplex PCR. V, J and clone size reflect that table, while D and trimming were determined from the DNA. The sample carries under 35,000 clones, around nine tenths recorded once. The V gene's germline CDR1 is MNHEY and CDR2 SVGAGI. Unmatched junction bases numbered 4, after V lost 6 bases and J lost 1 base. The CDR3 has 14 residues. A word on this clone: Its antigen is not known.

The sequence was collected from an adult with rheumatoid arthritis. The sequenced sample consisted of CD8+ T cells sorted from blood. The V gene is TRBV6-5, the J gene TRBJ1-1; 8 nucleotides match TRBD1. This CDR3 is CASSRQGPNTEAFF. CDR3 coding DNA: TGTGCCAGCAGCAGACAGGGGCCGAACACTGAAGCTTTCTTT.